The rows below give T cell receptor beta chains drawn from one sample of a study of T cell responses to AZD1222 COVID-19 vaccine. Clones were sequenced by immunoSEQ multiplex PCR, and TCRdb holds only the in-frame ones, with some missing. The sample yields more than 75,000 clones, roughly 90% seen once. This specimen consisted of peripheral blood, obtained on day 0 of AZD1222 vaccination. The receptors stem from an adult in good health. The CDR3 runs from the conserved cysteine through the conserved F or W. The D gene is left open where the match is weak. Size tells how often a clone was seen (once, few, many) or the class of an expanded clone, and some rows leave it out.

CDR3 DNA: TGTGCCAGCAGCCAAGATCACCGGGAGGCCTTGATCAATGAGCAGTTCTTC; CDR3 protein: CASSQDHREALINEQFF; D gene: TRBD2; J gene: TRBJ2-1; V gene: TRBV4-2; clone size: few
CDR3 DNA: TGTGCCACCAATGTCGGACTAGCGATAGGGGAGCAGTTCTTC; CDR3 protein: CATNVGLAIGEQFF; D gene: TRBD2; J gene: TRBJ2-1; V gene: TRBV15; clone size: .
CDR3 DNA: TGTGCCAGCAGCGTAACCAGGGGGACTGGAAACACCATATATTTT; CDR3 protein: CASSVTRGTGNTIYF; D gene: TRBD1; J gene: TRBJ1-3; V gene: TRBV7-3; clone size: .
CDR3 DNA: TGTGCCACCAGTGACCCACGCGGGGGGTACGAGCAGTACTTC; CDR3 protein: CATSDPRGGYEQYF; D gene: TRBD2; J gene: TRBJ2-7; V gene: TRBV24-1; clone size: .
CDR3 DNA: TGTGCCAGCACGAGGCAGCTCACAGATACGCAGTATTTT; CDR3 protein: CASTRQLTDTQYF; D gene: .; J gene: TRBJ2-3; V gene: TRBV6-5; clone size: .
CDR3 DNA: TGTGCCAGCAGCAAAGAATGGACAGGGGTTCCCTACAATGAGCAGTTCTTC; CDR3 protein: CASSKEWTGVPYNEQFF; D gene: .; J gene: TRBJ2-1; V gene: TRBV21-1; clone size: .
CDR3 DNA: TGTGCCAGCAGTGGCCTCCTGACGGAGTCCGATGAGCAGTTCTTC; CDR3 protein: CASSGLLTESDEQFF; D gene: .; J gene: TRBJ2-1; V gene: TRBV25-1; clone size: .
CDR3 DNA: TGTGCCAGCAGTTTAGCAACCCCTCAGTTCTTC; CDR3 protein: CASSLATPQFF; D gene: .; J gene: TRBJ2-1; V gene: TRBV12-3/TRBV12-4; clone size: few
CDR3 DNA: TGTGCCAGCAGCCCGGGACTAGCGGGAGGGCCAAGGTACAATGAGCAGTTCTTC; CDR3 protein: CASSPGLAGGPRYNEQFF; D gene: TRBD2; J gene: TRBJ2-1; V gene: TRBV3-1/TRBV3-2; clone size: .
CDR3 DNA: TGTGCCAGCAGTCCCTCCGAGGTGGGGGCCTACAATGAGCAGTTCTTC; CDR3 protein: CASSPSEVGAYNEQFF; D gene: .; J gene: TRBJ2-1; V gene: TRBV28; clone size: .
CDR3 DNA: TGTGCCAGCACCAGGACAGGACACAACAACGGGAATGGCTACACCTTC; CDR3 protein: CASTRTGHNNGNGYTF; D gene: TRBD1; J gene: TRBJ1-2; V gene: TRBV9; clone size: .
CDR3 DNA: TGTGCCAGCAGCCCAGGAGGGTGGGAGGGCGAGAATCAGCCCCAGCATTTT; CDR3 protein: CASSPGGWEGENQPQHF; D gene: .; J gene: TRBJ1-5; V gene: TRBV28; clone size: .
CDR3 DNA: TGTGCCAGCAGCTCACACAGGGCGCCTGGAAACACCATATATTTT; CDR3 protein: CASSSHRAPGNTIYF; D gene: .; J gene: TRBJ1-3; V gene: TRBV7-2; clone size: .
CDR3 DNA: TGCGCCAGCAGCTTGGGAACTAGCGGGGTTTACAATGAGCAGTTCTTC; CDR3 protein: CASSLGTSGVYNEQFF; D gene: TRBD2; J gene: TRBJ2-1; V gene: TRBV5-1; clone size: .
CDR3 DNA: TGTGCCAGCAGCTTAAGGACGAATGAAAAACTGTTTTTT; CDR3 protein: CASSLRTNEKLFF; D gene: .; J gene: TRBJ1-4; V gene: TRBV7-8; clone size: .
CDR3 DNA: TGTGCCAGTAGTTTACAGGGGAATCAGCCCCAGCATTTT; CDR3 protein: CASSLQGNQPQHF; D gene: TRBD1; J gene: TRBJ1-5; V gene: TRBV19; clone size: .
CDR3 DNA: TGTGCCAGCATAAGGTCGGATCGTAACAATTCACCCCTCCACTTT; CDR3 protein: CASIRSDRNNSPLHF; D gene: .; J gene: TRBJ1-6; V gene: TRBV28; clone size: .
CDR3 DNA: TGTGCCATCAGTGCGGGAGGCCCAGGGCAGTTCTTC; CDR3 protein: CAISAGGPGQFF; D gene: TRBD2; J gene: TRBJ2-1; V gene: TRBV11-3; clone size: .
CDR3 DNA: TGTGCCAGCAGCCGGGACAGCGTATCGCCCCTCCACTTT; CDR3 protein: CASSRDSVSPLHF; D gene: TRBD1; J gene: TRBJ1-6; V gene: TRBV28; clone size: .
CDR3 DNA: TGTGCCAGCAGCTTGGGAATCCTAGGCTCCTACAATGAGCAGTTCTTC; CDR3 protein: CASSLGILGSYNEQFF; D gene: .; J gene: TRBJ2-1; V gene: TRBV5-5; clone size: .
CDR3 DNA: TGTGCCAGCAGCCAAGATGGGCTAGCCGGGCCGCAGTACTTC; CDR3 protein: CASSQDGLAGPQYF; D gene: .; J gene: TRBJ2-7; V gene: TRBV4-2; clone size: .
CDR3 DNA: TGTGCCAGCAGTCCGGGACAGGGGTCATACGAGCAGTACTTC; CDR3 protein: CASSPGQGSYEQYF; D gene: TRBD1; J gene: TRBJ2-7; V gene: TRBV5-5; clone size: .
CDR3 DNA: TGCGCCAGCAGCTTGGTGGCTAGCGGGTCACGGGTAGATACGCAGTATTTT; CDR3 protein: CASSLVASGSRVDTQYF; D gene: TRBD2; J gene: TRBJ2-3; V gene: TRBV5-1; clone size: .
CDR3 DNA: TGTGCCAGTAGTACCAACAGGGATTCACCCCTCCACTTT; CDR3 protein: CASSTNRDSPLHF; D gene: .; J gene: TRBJ1-6; V gene: TRBV19; clone size: .
CDR3 DNA: TGTGCCAGCTCACCAGGGGGCGAGCAGTACTTC; CDR3 protein: CASSPGGEQYF; D gene: .; J gene: TRBJ2-7; V gene: TRBV18; clone size: once
CDR3 DNA: TGTGCCAGCAGTACCCACTCAGGGGAGGACTATGGCTACACCTTC; CDR3 protein: CASSTHSGEDYGYTF; D gene: .; J gene: TRBJ1-2; V gene: TRBV6-2/TRBV6-3; clone size: .
CDR3 DNA: TGCGCCAGCAGCTGGGAGAGGGGGAACACCGGGGAGCTGTTTTTT; CDR3 protein: CASSWERGNTGELFF; D gene: .; J gene: TRBJ2-2; V gene: TRBV5-1; clone size: .
CDR3 DNA: TGTGCCAGCAGCCAAACACTCAGCGGCTACGAGCAGTACTTC; CDR3 protein: CASSQTLSGYEQYF; D gene: .; J gene: TRBJ2-7; V gene: TRBV6-5; clone size: .
CDR3 DNA: TGTGCCAGCAGTCCCCCGGGGAGCTCCTACGAGCAGTACTTC; CDR3 protein: CASSPPGSSYEQYF; D gene: .; J gene: TRBJ2-7; V gene: TRBV28; clone size: .
CDR3 DNA: TGTGCCAGCAGCGCGCGACTAGTTGGGGGGGAGCTGTTTTTT; CDR3 protein: CASSARLVGGELFF; D gene: .; J gene: TRBJ2-2; V gene: TRBV11-3; clone size: once
CDR3 DNA: TGTGCCAGCAGGAGGGCCACCGGGGAGCTGTTTTTT; CDR3 protein: CASRRATGELFF; D gene: .; J gene: TRBJ2-2; V gene: TRBV27; clone size: once
CDR3 DNA: TGTGCCAGCCATCGAGGGGGGCTAGAGACCCAGTACTTC; CDR3 protein: CASHRGGLETQYF; D gene: .; J gene: TRBJ2-5; V gene: TRBV28; clone size: .
CDR3 DNA: TGCGCCAGCAGCCCGGACACCGGGGAGGCTAATGAAAAACTGTTTTTT; CDR3 protein: CASSPDTGEANEKLFF; D gene: .; J gene: TRBJ1-4; V gene: TRBV5-1; clone size: .
CDR3 DNA: TGTGCCAGCAGTTTGGGACAGGGGGTCGAGCAGTACTTC; CDR3 protein: CASSLGQGVEQYF; D gene: TRBD1; J gene: TRBJ2-7; V gene: TRBV28; clone size: .
CDR3 DNA: TGTGCCTGCCCACCAGGGGGACAGGCCTTCAATTCACCCCTCCACTTT; CDR3 protein: CACPPGGQAFNSPLHF; D gene: TRBD1; J gene: TRBJ1-6; V gene: TRBV30; clone size: .
CDR3 DNA: TGTGCCAGCAGCCTCAGGGCAGGGAGTGGCAATAGCAATCAGCCCCAGCATTTT; CDR3 protein: CASSLRAGSGNSNQPQHF; D gene: .; J gene: TRBJ1-5; V gene: TRBV11-2; clone size: .
CDR3 DNA: TGTGCCTGGCCCGGGACCGGGCTTTATGGCTACACCTTC; CDR3 protein: CAWPGTGLYGYTF; D gene: .; J gene: TRBJ1-2; V gene: TRBV30; clone size: .
CDR3 DNA: TGTGCCAGCAGCCAACAGGGGATTGGGGAAAAACTGTTTTTT; CDR3 protein: CASSQQGIGEKLFF; D gene: TRBD1; J gene: TRBJ1-4; V gene: TRBV11-2; clone size: .
CDR3 DNA: TGTGCCAGCAGCTTGGCCGGGACAGGGAGGAGGCCCCAGCATTTT; CDR3 protein: CASSLAGTGRRPQHF; D gene: TRBD1; J gene: TRBJ1-5; V gene: TRBV5-6; clone size: once
CDR3 DNA: TGTGCCAGCAGTTACTCTAGCGGGAGTGGAGAGACCCAGTACTTC; CDR3 protein: CASSYSSGSGETQYF; D gene: TRBD2; J gene: TRBJ2-5; V gene: TRBV6-5; clone size: .
CDR3 DNA: TGTGCCACCAGTGATGGGGACAGGGAGCAGTTCTTC; CDR3 protein: CATSDGDREQFF; D gene: TRBD1; J gene: TRBJ2-1; V gene: TRBV24-1; clone size: .
CDR3 DNA: TGTGCCAGCAGCCCCTTAGGGGAGACCCAGTACTTC; CDR3 protein: CASSPLGETQYF; D gene: .; J gene: TRBJ2-5; V gene: TRBV21-1; clone size: few
CDR3 DNA: TGTGCCAGCAGTTTGGCAGGGGAGGGCTACACCTTC; CDR3 protein: CASSLAGEGYTF; D gene: .; J gene: TRBJ1-2; V gene: TRBV28; clone size: .
CDR3 DNA: TGTGCCAGCAGCTTAAGGGACAGGGGCTCGCTTTGTGAGTTCTTC; CDR3 protein: CASSLRDRGSLCEFF; D gene: TRBD1; J gene: TRBJ2-1; V gene: TRBV7-3; clone size: .
CDR3 DNA: TGCGCCAGCAGCTCCAGGAGGGGGGGAGCCAACACTGAAGCTTTCTTT; CDR3 protein: CASSSRRGGANTEAFF; D gene: .; J gene: TRBJ1-1; V gene: TRBV5-1; clone size: once
CDR3 DNA: TGTGCCAGCAGCTTCGGGACAAATTTGTACGGAAACACCATATATTTT; CDR3 protein: CASSFGTNLYGNTIYF; D gene: .; J gene: TRBJ1-3; V gene: TRBV5-6; clone size: .
CDR3 DNA: TGTGCCAGCAGTGAGACAGCCAGACAGGGGGGGCAGTTCTTC; CDR3 protein: CASSETARQGGQFF; D gene: TRBD1; J gene: TRBJ2-1; V gene: TRBV6-1; clone size: .
CDR3 DNA: TGTGCCAGCAGCCGAAACACCGGGGAGCTGTTTTTT; CDR3 protein: CASSRNTGELFF; D gene: .; J gene: TRBJ2-2; V gene: TRBV3-1/TRBV3-2; clone size: .
CDR3 DNA: TGTGCCAGCAGTCAATGGACAGGGGCTGGCTACACCTTC; CDR3 protein: CASSQWTGAGYTF; D gene: TRBD1; J gene: TRBJ1-2; V gene: TRBV6-2/TRBV6-3; clone size: .
CDR3 DNA: TGTGCCAGCAGTGTGACAGTTAACTATGGCTACACCTTC; CDR3 protein: CASSVTVNYGYTF; D gene: .; J gene: TRBJ1-2; V gene: TRBV2; clone size: once